This TCR beta chain was retrieved from a study of cytotoxic CD8 clonotypes in ibrutinib-treated CLL. General study findings and limits: Sustained-remission and progressing patients had unequal sampling times. Baseline levels were approached again at progression, after clonality had risen at ibrutinib response.

Germline V gene data show CDR1 as MNHEY and CDR2 as SMNVEV (reference sequence). V lost 2 bases and J lost 9, with 11 bases in between. The CDR3 runs to 13 residues. About 2 micrograms of genomic DNA, which was extracted from cryopreserved PBMCs, served as the material used for the TCR beta libraries. In the case of this clone: Antigen specificity is unknown.

Clones were sequenced by immunoSEQ multiplex PCR, and TCRdb holds only the in-frame ones, with some missing. The table includes about 270,000 clones, roughly 76% detected once. V usage is TRBV27 and J usage is TRBJ2-1, with unresolved D. The sequence was obtained from a human donor with chronic lymphocytic leukemia. Sequences were derived from PBMCs, sampled at disease progression, from a patient treated with ibrutinib. Here the CDR3 DNA reads TGTGCCAGCAGTTTAATTCGAGGTATTGAGCAGTTCTTC. Protein sequence: CASSLIRGIEQFF.